This T cell receptor beta chain is from a study of blood T cell repertoires in COVID-19. Sequenced by immunoSEQ multiplex PCR; TCRdb stores in-frame clones only, minus some. The sample has 120,000 to 150,000 clones, around 83% seen once. The V and J ends lost 9 bases and 1 base, in that order; junction bases with no gene match: 2. CDR1 is SNHLY and CDR2 is FYNNEI in the germline V gene. The CDR3 is 13 amino acids. The sequencing sample was made of peripheral blood. This TCR came from a human donor with acute or convalescent COVID-19. The donor label of this sample is uncertain. The rearrangement uses TRBV2 and TRBJ2-7; TRBD2 matches at 11 bases. CDR3: CASSGRVSYEQYV. The DNA for the CDR3 is TGTGCCAGTAGCGGGAGGGTTTCCTACGAGCAGTACGTC.